The clone carrying this TCR beta chain was seen at least ten times. The antigen remains undetermined. This entry is derived from a study of blood T cells in healthy people across ages. The CDR3 consists of 14 residues. The V gene's germline CDR1 is SGHAT and CDR2 FQNNGV. Trimming removed 3 bases from V and 9 bases from J, with 17 bases in between. Primers used in a second PCR of about 6 to 11 cycles were a sample-barcoded 5' primer and a J-beta primer mix. Each cDNA was tagged by a template-switch adaptor containing 12 random nucleotides. Every sample returned 2.5 million or more CDR3-containing paired-end reads. One entry per CDR3 protein, called by TCRdb with MiXCR from the 5' RACE reads. The sample gives around 1,900,000 distinct CDR3 sequences, 30% to 40% of which show up once; 20% to 25% is in the top ten. Broader study findings: Greater diversity and more naive CD4+ cells were seen in long-lived donors than in aged donors.

The chain has TRBV11-2 and TRBJ1-1; a possible D gene is TRBD1 (6 bases). The sequencing input was blood. This TCR was recovered from a human donor in good health. CDR3 residues: CASSLRTVGRKAFF. DNA for the CDR3: TGTGCCAGCAGCTTGAGGACAGTGGGCCGCAAAGCTTTCTTT.